This T cell receptor beta chain emerged from a study of blood T cell repertoires in COVID-19. Libraries were prepared by immunoSEQ multiplex PCR; TCRdb keeps only in-frame clonotypes and omits some of them. Of roughly 440,000 clones in the sample, approximately 88% were seen once. This clone was counted a single time. Sequencing was carried out using peripheral blood. This sequence originates from a woman aged 50 to 60 with COVID-19, enrolled during active disease.

The CDR3 is CASSNGQGALPQHF. The CDR3 bases are TGTGCCAGTAGTAACGGACAGGGGGCACTGCCCCAGCATTTT. The chain recombines TRBV19 with TRBJ1-5, with 11 bases that match TRBD1. Germline loops: CDR1 LNHDA, CDR2 SQIVND (reference sequence). The CDR3 sequence is 14 residues long. V lost 4 bases to trimming and J lost 9 bases; unmatched junction nucleotides: 5.